This TCR beta chain was obtained from a study of T cells in Graves' hyperthyroidism and ophthalmopathy. Broader study findings: Within blood appeared most thyroid clonotypes that had expanded above 0.001.

RNA transcripts served as the template for amplifying TCR beta CDR3 regions. Carried out on the TCR CDR3, a first-round RT-PCR used the HTBI primer set. TCRdb fed the multiplex PCR reads into MiXCR, producing one record per CDR3 protein. Of hundreds of thousands of distinct CDR3 sequences in the sample, just under 15% were seen once. This clonotype was recorded at least ten times. Its target is unknown. Germline lookup yields CDR1 SGHRS and CDR2 YFSETQ. Trimming removed 3 bases at V and 3 bases at J, with 12 bases between. There are 15 residues in the CDR3. The clonotype originates from a woman aged 25 to 45 with Graves' hyperthyroidism. The genes are TRBV5-1 and TRBJ2-2; D may be TRBD1 (6 bases). The sample was blood. The chain's CDR3 is CASSSTTGDTGELFF. CDR3 DNA sequence: TGCGCCAGCAGCTCGACGACAGGAGACACCGGGGAGCTGTTTTTT. The whole variable domain, remainder taken from reference TRBV5-1 and TRBJ2-2, is KAGVTQTPRYLIKTRGQQVTLSCSPISGHRSVSWYQQTPGQGLQFLFEYFSETQRNKGNFPGRFSGRQFSNSRSEMNVSTLELGDSALYLCASSSTTGDTGELFFGEGSRLTVL.